The TCR beta chain under discussion was sequenced for a study of Graves' ophthalmopathy and Graves' hyperthyroidism. Study-wide findings and caveats: In separating ophthalmopathy from stable hyperthyroidism, a 13-signature model achieved roughly 89% sensitivity and 70% to 83% specificity. This model predicted ophthalmopathy progression (sensitivity 70% to 71%, specificity 72.22%).

CDR1 and CDR2 from the germline V gene are MGHDK and SYGVNS. V was pared by 3 bases and J by 4 bases, with 5 bases of the junction left unmatched. CDR3 length equals 14 residues. Details on this clonotype: Its antigen remains unknown.

Amplified material comprised TCR beta CDR3 regions derived from RNA transcripts. An initial RT-PCR round employing HTBI primers preceded a second-round multiplex PCR. MiXCR, run by TCRdb on the multiplex PCR reads, gives a single entry per CDR3 protein. This repertoire shows around 520,000 distinct CDR3 sequences, about two fifths found once; its top ten account for about 4.2%. What was sequenced was peripheral blood or thyroid tissue (not recorded which). The receptor was isolated from an adult man with Graves' hyperthyroidism. The chain recombines TRBV25-1 with TRBJ2-7, with 8 positions matching TRBD1. The CDR3 reads CASSEGTGWYEQYF. The CDR3 region has the DNA TGTGCCAGCAGTGAGGGGACAGGTTGGTACGAGCAGTACTTC.